Listed below are T cell receptor beta chains from one sample, sequenced in a study of CD8 T cells in Susac syndrome. TCRdb re-derived calls from the immunoSEQ multiplex PCR reads in MiXCR, one entry per CDR3 protein. The sample contains approximately 200,000 distinct CDR3 sequences, 90% to 95% of which appear only once. The sequenced sample was CD4+ T cells from PBMCs. The receptors here all came from a human donor with multiple sclerosis. Each CDR3 is given with its conserved first and last residue. D genes are given only for firm matches. Only part of the rows carry a size: once, few, many, or a class if the clone is expanded.

d_gene	abundance	v_gene	j_gene	CDR3aa	CDR3nt
.	.	TRBV30	TRBJ1-5	CAWSVGGHQPQHF	TGTGCCTGGAGTGTAGGAGGTCATCAGCCCCAGCATTTT
TRBD2	.	TRBV24-1	TRBJ2-1	CATSDPGLAGGNEQFF	TGTGCCACCAGTGACCCAGGACTAGCGGGGGGGAATGAGCAGTTCTTC
.	.	TRBV6-5	TRBJ1-2	CARLGSGYTF	TGCGCCAGGCTCGGGTCTGGCTACACCTTC
.	.	TRBV3-1	TRBJ1-5	CASSQSPLGPQHF	TGTGCCAGCAGCCAATCGCCCCTGGGGCCCCAGCATTTT
.	.	TRBV10-2	TRBJ2-7	CASSESILAYEQYF	TGCGCCAGCAGTGAGTCGATCCTAGCCTACGAGCAGTACTTC
.	.	TRBV30	TRBJ1-1	CAWGPRGMNTEAFF	TGTGCCTGGGGCCCCCGGGGTATGAACACTGAAGCTTTCTTT
TRBD2	.	TRBV20-1	TRBJ2-1	CSAREALAGGMLGQFF	TGCAGTGCTAGAGAGGCACTAGCGGGAGGGATGTTGGGGCAGTTCTTC
.	.	TRBV7-6	TRBJ2-7	CASSLGSPGETREQYF	TGTGCCAGCAGCTTAGGATCCCCAGGCGAAACTCGAGAGCAGTACTTC
TRBD1	.	TRBV6-6	TRBJ1-1	CASSTTPTGMNTEAFF	TGTGCCAGCAGCACCACCCCGACAGGGATGAACACTGAAGCTTTCTTT
TRBD1	.	TRBV9	TRBJ1-6	CASSDRQGYPPLHF	TGTGCCAGCAGCGACCGACAGGGGTATCCACCCCTCCACTTT
.	.	TRBV18	TRBJ2-7	CASSSGFTYEQYF	TGTGCCAGCTCATCCGGATTTACCTACGAGCAGTACTTC
TRBD2	.	TRBV12-3/TRBV12-4	TRBJ2-5	CASSFGLAEETQYF	TGTGCCAGCAGTTTTGGACTAGCCGAAGAGACCCAGTACTTC
TRBD2	once	TRBV27	TRBJ2-1	CASSLRTSYNEQFF	TGTGCCAGCAGTTTGAGGACTAGCTACAATGAGCAGTTCTTC
.	.	TRBV5-1	TRBJ2-1	CASSARSTPGASEQFF	TGCGCCAGCAGCGCTAGATCCACCCCAGGGGCGAGTGAGCAGTTCTTC
TRBD1	.	TRBV20-1	TRBJ2-4	CSAITGVAKNIQYF	TGCAGTGCTATAACAGGGGTAGCCAAAAACATTCAGTACTTC
TRBD1	.	TRBV29-1	TRBJ1-2	CSVETTGDDYGYTF	TGCAGCGTCGAAACGACAGGGGACGACTATGGCTACACCTTC
TRBD1	.	TRBV20-1	TRBJ1-1	CSARGTGAEAFF	TGCAGTGCTAGAGGGACAGGTGCTGAAGCTTTCTTT
.	.	TRBV7-8	TRBJ2-3	CASSSRRRTSTDTQYF	TGTGCCAGCAGCTCCCGCCGAAGAACTAGCACAGATACGCAGTATTTT
.	once	TRBV6-1	TRBJ1-5	CASSEYPVGNQPQHF	TGTGCCAGCAGTGAATATCCAGTGGGCAATCAGCCCCAGCATTTT
.	.	TRBV9	TRBJ2-7	CASSVDGTTYYEQYF	TGTGCCAGCAGCGTGGACGGGACAACCTACTACGAGCAGTACTTC